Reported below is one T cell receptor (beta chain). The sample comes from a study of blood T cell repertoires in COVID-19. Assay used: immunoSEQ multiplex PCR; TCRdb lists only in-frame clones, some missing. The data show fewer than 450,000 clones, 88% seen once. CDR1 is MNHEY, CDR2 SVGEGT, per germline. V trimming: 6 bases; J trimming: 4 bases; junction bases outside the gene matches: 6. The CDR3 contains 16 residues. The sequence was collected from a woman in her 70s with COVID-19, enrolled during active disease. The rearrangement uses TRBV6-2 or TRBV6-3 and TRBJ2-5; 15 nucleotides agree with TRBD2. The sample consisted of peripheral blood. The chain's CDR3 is CASSRGLAGGPETQYF. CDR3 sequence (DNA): TGTGCCAGCAGCCGAGGACTAGCGGGGGGGCCAGAGACCCAGTACTTC.